The rows below give T cell receptor beta chains drawn from one sample of a study of control samples from healthy donors and cancer patients. This table comes from immunoSEQ multiplex PCR, and its TCRdb copy is limited to in-frame clones, with some not included. Here the sample spans tens of thousands of clones, 85% being singletons. The sequencing sample was made of blood. These receptor sequences come from a man aged 40-49 years in good health. Both conserved end residues are part of each CDR3. Fields, in order: J gene, V gene, clone size, D gene, CDR3 DNA, CDR3 protein. D genes are given only for firm matches. A row's size may be missing; if present it is once, few, many or a size class.

>TRBJ2-1|TRBV6-5|once|TRBD1
TGTGCCAGCGTTGGGACAGGGACCGCCGATGAGCAGTTCTTC
CASVGTGTADEQFF
>TRBJ1-2|TRBV5-1|-|-
TGCGCCAGCAGCTCGACGGGTAACTATGGCTACACCTTC
CASSSTGNYGYTF
>TRBJ2-5|TRBV5-4|-|TRBD2
TGTGCCAGCAGCCACCCAACTAGCGGGGCCCAAGAGACCCAGTACTTC
CASSHPTSGAQETQYF
>TRBJ1-1|TRBV4-3|-|-
TGCGCCAGCAGCCAAGCGTCGACAGGGAACACTGAAGCTTTCTTT
CASSQASTGNTEAFF
>TRBJ2-7|TRBV14|few|-
TGTGCCAGCAGCCAAGATTCTCACTACTACGAGCAGTACTTC
CASSQDSHYYEQYF
>TRBJ2-2|TRBV7-3|-|-
TGTGCCAGCAGCTTTCAGGGGAGCACCGGGGAGCTGTTTTTT
CASSFQGSTGELFF
>TRBJ1-6|TRBV25-1|-|-
TGTGCCAGCAGTGAAATGGGACCGGCACCCCTCCACTTT
CASSEMGPAPLHF
>TRBJ2-1|TRBV13|-|TRBD2
TGTGCCAGCAGCTTACGTCCGGGACTAGCGGGAGGTAACAATGAGCAGTTCTTC
CASSLRPGLAGGNNEQFF
>TRBJ1-2|TRBV4-3|-|-
TGCGCCAGCAGCCAAGACCTAATCGGCAACTATGGCTACACCTTC
CASSQDLIGNYGYTF
>TRBJ2-7|TRBV5-4|-|-
TGTGCCAGCAGCTTAGAGGGCTCCTACGAGCAGTACTTC
CASSLEGSYEQYF
>TRBJ2-5|TRBV29-1|-|-
TGCAGCGAAAGGTCAGGGCAAGAGACCCAGTACTTC
CSERSGQETQYF
>TRBJ1-6|TRBV19|-|-
TGTGCCAGTAGTGCAAATTTGGACGGTTCACCCCTCCACTTT
CASSANLDGSPLHF
>TRBJ1-1|TRBV18|-|-
TGTGCCAGCTCACCCGCTTCATTGAACACTGAAGCTTTCTTT
CASSPASLNTEAFF
>TRBJ2-1|TRBV19|-|TRBD1
TGTGCCAGTAGTATACAGGGGACAGCCTACAATGAGCAGTTCTTC
CASSIQGTAYNEQFF
>TRBJ2-3|TRBV5-6|-|-
TGTGCCAGCAGCTTGGCCGGTCCGGAATTAAGCACAGATACGCAGTATTTT
CASSLAGPELSTDTQYF
>TRBJ2-1|TRBV7-2|-|TRBD2
TGTGCCAGCAGCTTGGCGGGAGGACATAATGAGCAGTTCTTC
CASSLAGGHNEQFF
>TRBJ1-5|TRBV24-1|-|-
TGTGCCACCAGTGATTCAGGGGCCAATCAGCCCCAGCATTTT
CATSDSGANQPQHF
>TRBJ2-2|TRBV30|-|-
TGTGCCTGGAGTGCGACCCGGTACACCGGGGAGCTGTTTTTT
CAWSATRYTGELFF
>TRBJ1-1|TRBV6-4|once|-
TGTGCCAGCAGTGGTAGGGGAATGAACACTGAAGCTTTCTTT
CASSGRGMNTEAFF
>TRBJ2-7|TRBV5-1|-|-
TGCGCCAGCAGCTTGGAAACCTCACCCAACCCCTACGAGCAGTACTTC
CASSLETSPNPYEQYF
>TRBJ1-4|TRBV2|-|TRBD1
TGTGCCAGCAGTGAAATCGCAGGGGGCTTTAATGAAAAACTGTTTTTT
CASSEIAGGFNEKLFF
>TRBJ1-3|TRBV7-3|-|-
TGTGCCAGCAGCTTACCGGACGGAAACACCATATATTTT
CASSLPDGNTIYF
>TRBJ2-7|TRBV4-3|once|-
TGCGCCAGCAGCCAAGACCGCGGTGGAGGGGTCTACGAGCAGTACTTC
CASSQDRGGGVYEQYF
>TRBJ1-3|TRBV19|-|-
TGTGCCAGTAGTTACGTCGTGCGGAACACCATATATTTT
CASSYVVRNTIYF
>TRBJ1-1|TRBV7-3|-|-
TGTGCCAGCAGCTCACAGGCTAACAGGGAAGCTTTCTTT
CASSSQANREAFF
>TRBJ1-2|TRBV12-3/TRBV12-4|-|-
TGTGCCAGCAGTTTACGAAAAAACTATGGCTACACCTTC
CASSLRKNYGYTF
>TRBJ1-2|TRBV6-5|-|-
TGTGCCAGCAGGACCGACAGTAACTATGGCTACACCTTC
CASRTDSNYGYTF
>TRBJ1-5|TRBV15|-|-
TGTGCCACCAGCAGAGGTAATCAGCCCCAGCATTTT
CATSRGNQPQHF
>TRBJ1-1|TRBV19|-|TRBD1
TGTGCCAGTAAGTATCTTGACAGGGCGAACACTGAAGCTTTCTTT
CASKYLDRANTEAFF
>TRBJ1-3|TRBV19|-|-
TGTGCCAGTAGCTATCTACAGGGAGGTGGAAACACCATATATTTT
CASSYLQGGGNTIYF
>TRBJ1-2|TRBV28|-|-
TGTGCCAGCAGTCCCCCCTGGGGGCGTAACTATGGCTACACCTTC
CASSPPWGRNYGYTF
>TRBJ1-2|TRBV4-3|-|-
TGCGCCAGCAGCCGATCGGACAGCCCCAACTATGGCTACACCTTC
CASSRSDSPNYGYTF
>TRBJ1-2|TRBV3-1/TRBV3-2|-|-
TGTGCCAGCAGCCAAGAAGGCCTGACCCGAAAAGGCTACACCTTC
CASSQEGLTRKGYTF
>TRBJ2-7|TRBV11-3|-|-
TGTGCCAGCAGCCCGGGTGCGGGACAGCGGAGCTCCTACGAGCAGTACTTC
CASSPGAGQRSSYEQYF
>TRBJ2-1|TRBV29-1|once|-
TGCAGCGTTTCAGGGGTATACAATGAGCAGTTCTTC
CSVSGVYNEQFF
>TRBJ2-5|TRBV11-1|-|-
TGTGCCAGCAGCTTGTTGCGTCTCCAAGAGACCCAGTACTTC
CASSLLRLQETQYF
>TRBJ2-1|TRBV28|-|-
TGTGCCAGCAGTCCCCCCCAGGGTGGATACAATGAGCAGTTCTTC
CASSPPQGGYNEQFF
>TRBJ2-3|TRBV9|-|-
TGTGCCAGCAGCGTAGGGGCCTACGGAGATACGCAGTATTTT
CASSVGAYGDTQYF
>TRBJ2-3|TRBV19|-|TRBD1
TGTGCCAGTAGTATGGGACAGGGTAGTCATACGCAGTATTTT
CASSMGQGSHTQYF